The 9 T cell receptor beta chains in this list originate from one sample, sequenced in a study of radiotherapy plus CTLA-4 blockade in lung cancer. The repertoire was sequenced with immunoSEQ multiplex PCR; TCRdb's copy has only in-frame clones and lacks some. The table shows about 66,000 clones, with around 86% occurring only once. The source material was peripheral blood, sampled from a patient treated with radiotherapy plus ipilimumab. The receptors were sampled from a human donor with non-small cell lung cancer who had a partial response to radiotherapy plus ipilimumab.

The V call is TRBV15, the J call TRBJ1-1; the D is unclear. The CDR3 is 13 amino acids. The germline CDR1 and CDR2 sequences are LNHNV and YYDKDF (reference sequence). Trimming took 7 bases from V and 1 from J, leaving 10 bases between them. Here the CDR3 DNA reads TGTGCCACCAAAGAGGATAGGAACACTGAAGCTTTCTTT. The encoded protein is CATKEDRNTEAFF.

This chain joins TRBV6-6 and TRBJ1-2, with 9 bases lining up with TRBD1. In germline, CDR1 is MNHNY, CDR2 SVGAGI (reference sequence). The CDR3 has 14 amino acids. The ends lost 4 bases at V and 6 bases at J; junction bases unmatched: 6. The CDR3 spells CASSSRQGGHGYTF. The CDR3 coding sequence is TGTGCCAGCAGTTCTAGACAGGGGGGTCATGGCTACACCTTC.

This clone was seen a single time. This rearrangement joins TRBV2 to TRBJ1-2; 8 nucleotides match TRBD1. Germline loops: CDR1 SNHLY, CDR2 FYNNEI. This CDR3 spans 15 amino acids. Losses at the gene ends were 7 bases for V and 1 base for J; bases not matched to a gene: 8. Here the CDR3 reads CASTQDRVLNYGYTF. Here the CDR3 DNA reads TGTGCCAGCACCCAGGACAGGGTGCTTAACTATGGCTACACCTTC.

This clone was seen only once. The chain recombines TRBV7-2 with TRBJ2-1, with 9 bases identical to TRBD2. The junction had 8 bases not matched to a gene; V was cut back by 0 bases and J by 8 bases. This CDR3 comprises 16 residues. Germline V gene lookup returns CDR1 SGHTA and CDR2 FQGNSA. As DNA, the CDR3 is TGTGCCAGCAGCTTAGCGCGGGCGGGAGGGCCAGATGAGCAGTTCTTC. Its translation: CASSLARAGGPDEQFF.

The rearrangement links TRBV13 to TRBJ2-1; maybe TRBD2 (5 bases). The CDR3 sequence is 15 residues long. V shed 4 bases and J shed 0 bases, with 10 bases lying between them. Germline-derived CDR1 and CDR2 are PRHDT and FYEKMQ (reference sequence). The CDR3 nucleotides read TGTGCCAGCAGCTCCGGGGAGAGCTCCTACAATGAGCAGTTCTTC. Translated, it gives CASSSGESSYNEQFF.

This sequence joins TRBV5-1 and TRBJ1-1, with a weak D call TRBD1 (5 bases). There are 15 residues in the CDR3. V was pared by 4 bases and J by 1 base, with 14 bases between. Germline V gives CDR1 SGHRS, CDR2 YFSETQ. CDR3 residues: CASSTLRGGNTEAFF. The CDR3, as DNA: TGCGCCAGCAGCACGCTCCGGGGGGGGAACACTGAAGCTTTCTTT.

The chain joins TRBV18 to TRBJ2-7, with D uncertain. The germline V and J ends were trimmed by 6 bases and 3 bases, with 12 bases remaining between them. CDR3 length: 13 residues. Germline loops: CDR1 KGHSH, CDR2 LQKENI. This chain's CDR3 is CASSPTADYEQYF. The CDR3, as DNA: TGTGCCAGCTCGCCAACAGCCGACTACGAGCAGTACTTC.

The CDR3 sequence: CSVSGQGYEQYF. The CDR3 DNA follows: TGCAGCGTCTCGGGACAGGGCTACGAGCAGTACTTC. The rearrangement joins TRBV29-1 to TRBJ2-7; 9 nucleotides match TRBD1. The ends lost 6 bases at V and 3 bases at J; junction bases unmatched: 3. The germline V gene has CDR1 SQVTM and CDR2 ANQGSEA. This CDR3 has 12 residues.

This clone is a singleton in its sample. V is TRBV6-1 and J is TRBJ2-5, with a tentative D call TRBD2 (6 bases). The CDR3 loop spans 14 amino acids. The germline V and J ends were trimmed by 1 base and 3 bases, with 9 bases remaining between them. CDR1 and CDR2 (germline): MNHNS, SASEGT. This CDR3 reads CASSEGTSKETQYF. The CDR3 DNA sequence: TGTGCCAGCAGTGAAGGAACTAGCAAAGAGACCCAGTACTTC.